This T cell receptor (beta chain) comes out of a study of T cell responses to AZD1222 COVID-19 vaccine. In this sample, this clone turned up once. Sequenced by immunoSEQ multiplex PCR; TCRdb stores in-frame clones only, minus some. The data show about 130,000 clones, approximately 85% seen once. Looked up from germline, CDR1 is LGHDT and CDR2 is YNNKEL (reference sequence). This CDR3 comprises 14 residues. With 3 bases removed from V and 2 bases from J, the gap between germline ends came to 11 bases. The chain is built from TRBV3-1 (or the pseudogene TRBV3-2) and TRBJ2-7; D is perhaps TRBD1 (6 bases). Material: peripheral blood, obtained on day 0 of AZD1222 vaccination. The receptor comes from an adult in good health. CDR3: CASSQRQATYEQYF. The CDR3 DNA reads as TGTGCCAGCAGCCAGAGACAGGCTACCTACGAGCAGTACTTC.